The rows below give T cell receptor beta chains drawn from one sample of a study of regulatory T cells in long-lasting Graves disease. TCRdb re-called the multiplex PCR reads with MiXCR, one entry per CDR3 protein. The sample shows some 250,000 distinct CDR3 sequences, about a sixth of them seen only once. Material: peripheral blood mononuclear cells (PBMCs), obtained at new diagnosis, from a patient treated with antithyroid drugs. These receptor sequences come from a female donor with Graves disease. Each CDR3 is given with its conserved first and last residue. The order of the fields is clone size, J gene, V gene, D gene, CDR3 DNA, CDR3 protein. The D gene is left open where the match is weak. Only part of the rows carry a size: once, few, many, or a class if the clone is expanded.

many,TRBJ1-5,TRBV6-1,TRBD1,TGTGCCAGCAGACAAGACAGGGTAAGCAATCAGCCCCAGCATTTT,CASRQDRVSNQPQHF
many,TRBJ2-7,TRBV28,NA,TGTGCCAGCACCCAGGGAGGAACCTCCTACGAGCAGTACTTC,CASTQGGTSYEQYF
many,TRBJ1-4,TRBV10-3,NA,TGTGCCATCAGTGACGCTATCAAGGGTGAAAAACTGTTTTTT,CAISDAIKGEKLFF
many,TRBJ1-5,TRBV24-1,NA,TGTGCCACCAGTGAGCCTCCGGGACACGCTCACAGCAATCAGCCCCAGCATTTT,CATSEPPGHAHSNQPQHF
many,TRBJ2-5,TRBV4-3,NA,TGCGCCAGCAGTCAGGGACATCAAGAGACCCAGTACTTC,CASSQGHQETQYF
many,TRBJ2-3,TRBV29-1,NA,TGCAGCGTTACGGCTAGCACAGATACGCAGTATTTT,CSVTASTDTQYF
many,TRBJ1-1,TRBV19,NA,TGTGCCAGTAGTATCCGGACGGGGAACACTGAAGCTTTCTTT,CASSIRTGNTEAFF
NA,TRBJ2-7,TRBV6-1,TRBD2,TGTGCCAGCAGCGGGACGAGCGGGACGTCGGAGCAGTACTTC,CASSGTSGTSEQYF
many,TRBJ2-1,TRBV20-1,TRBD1,TGCAGTGCTAGAGCGGACAGGGTAGACAATGAGCAGTTCTTC,CSARADRVDNEQFF
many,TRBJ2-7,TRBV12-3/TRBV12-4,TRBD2,TGTGCCAGCAGCATCGGGCTAGCGGGCTACTACGAGCAGTACTTC,CASSIGLAGYYEQYF
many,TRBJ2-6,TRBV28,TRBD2,TGTGCCAGCAGTTCTAGCGGGAGGTCGGCTGGGGCCAACGTCCTGACTTTC,CASSSSGRSAGANVLTF
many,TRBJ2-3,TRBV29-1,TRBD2,TGCAGCGTTGAAGAGCTCGGGGGACTAGCGGGAGTTGTGTCAGATACGCAGTATTTT,CSVEELGGLAGVVSDTQYF
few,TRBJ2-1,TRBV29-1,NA,TGCAGCGCCCTTGTCTGGGGATCCTACAATGAGCAGTTCTTC,CSALVWGSYNEQFF
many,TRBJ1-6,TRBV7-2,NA,TGTGCCAGCAGCTTAGAGGAATTCAATTCACCCCTCCACTTT,CASSLEEFNSPLHF
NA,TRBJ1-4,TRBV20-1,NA,TGCAGTGCTAGATTGGGACGGACTAATGAAAAACTGTTTTTT,CSARLGRTNEKLFF
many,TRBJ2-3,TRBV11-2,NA,TGTGCCAGCAGCTTAGGGGTCCCAGATACGCAGTATTTT,CASSLGVPDTQYF
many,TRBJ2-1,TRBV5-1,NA,TGCGCCAGCAGCTTGGTGGGGGACACATACAATGAGCAGTTCTTC,CASSLVGDTYNEQFF
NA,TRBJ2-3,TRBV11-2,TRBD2,TGTGCCAGCAGCTCCCCCCACCGTTCAGCGGGGGCGGCAGATACGCAGTATTTT,CASSSPHRSAGAADTQYF
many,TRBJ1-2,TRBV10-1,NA,TGCGCCAGCAGTGACAGCTCGTATGGCTACACCTTC,CASSDSSYGYTF
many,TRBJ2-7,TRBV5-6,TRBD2,TGTGCCAGCAGCGGGGAGGCGGGAGCTACCTACGAGCAGTACTTC,CASSGEAGATYEQYF
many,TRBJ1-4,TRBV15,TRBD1,TGTGCCACCAGCAGAGATCGGACAGGGAATGAAAAACTGTTTTTT,CATSRDRTGNEKLFF
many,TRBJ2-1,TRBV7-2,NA,TGTGCCAGCAGCCACCGGTTGGGCTCCTACAATGAGCAGTTCTTC,CASSHRLGSYNEQFF
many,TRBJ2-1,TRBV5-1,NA,TGCGCCAACAGCGCACTCTTAGGAAATGAGCAGTTCTTC,CANSALLGNEQFF
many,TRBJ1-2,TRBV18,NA,TGTGCCAGCTCACCAGGGGAAGGCTACACCTTC,CASSPGEGYTF
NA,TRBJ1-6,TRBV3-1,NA,TGTGCCAGCAGCCAAGGGCAGCGAGATAATTCACCCCTCCACTTT,CASSQGQRDNSPLHF
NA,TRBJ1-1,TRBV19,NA,TGCGCCAGCGGCGTCGACGGGAGCACTGAAGCTTTCTTT,CASGVDGSTEAFF
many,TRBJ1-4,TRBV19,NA,TGTGCCAGTAGAGCGCAGGGCGGAGAAAAACTGTTTTTT,CASRAQGGEKLFF
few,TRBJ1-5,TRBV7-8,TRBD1,TGTGCCAGCAGACCCGGGACAGGCGCTTATAGCAATCAGCCCCAGCATTTT,CASRPGTGAYSNQPQHF
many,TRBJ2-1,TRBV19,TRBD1,TGTGCCAGTAGTCCGCAGGGGGCCTTTTACAATGAGCAGTTCTTC,CASSPQGAFYNEQFF
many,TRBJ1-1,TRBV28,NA,TGTGCCAGCAGTTCAGGGGAGTTTGGAGCTTTCTTT,CASSSGEFGAFF
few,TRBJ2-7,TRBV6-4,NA,TGTGCCAGCAGTCGCCTAGGCAGGGGAGGCTACGAGCAGTACTTC,CASSRLGRGGYEQYF
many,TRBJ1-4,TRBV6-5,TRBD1,TGTGCCAGCAGTTATGTCGCCGGGACAGGGACCGAAAAACTGTTTTTT,CASSYVAGTGTEKLFF